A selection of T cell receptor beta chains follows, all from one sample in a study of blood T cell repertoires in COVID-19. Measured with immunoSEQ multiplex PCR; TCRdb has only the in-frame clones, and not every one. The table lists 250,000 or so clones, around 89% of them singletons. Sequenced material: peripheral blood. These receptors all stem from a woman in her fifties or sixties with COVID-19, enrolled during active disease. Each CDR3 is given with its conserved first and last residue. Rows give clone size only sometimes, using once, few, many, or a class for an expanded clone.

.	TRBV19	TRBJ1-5	CASSSTASGNNQPQHF
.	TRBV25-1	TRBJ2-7	CASSISGQVSYEQYF
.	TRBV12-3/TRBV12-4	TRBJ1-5	CASSRGSGQPQHF
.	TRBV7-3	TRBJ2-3	CASSLSGQRDTQYF
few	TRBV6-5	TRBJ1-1	CASTYQGNTEAFF
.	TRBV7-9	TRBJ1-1	CASSLGTYSVAFF
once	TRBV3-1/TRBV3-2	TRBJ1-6	CASSQGGQGNNSPLHF
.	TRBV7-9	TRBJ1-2	CASSLKGGDYGYTF
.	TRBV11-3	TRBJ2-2	CASSSFNGQGSGELFF
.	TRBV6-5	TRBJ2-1	CASSFSGGSYNEQFF
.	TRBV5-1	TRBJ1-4	CASSLATGLGNNEKLFF
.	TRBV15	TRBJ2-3	CATSRTSFLSTDTQYF
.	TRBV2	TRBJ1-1	CASSPARLNTEAFF
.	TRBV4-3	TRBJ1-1	CASSQDLAGAKAFF
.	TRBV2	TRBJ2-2	CASGRFGTGGPGELFF
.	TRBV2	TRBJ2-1	CASSESTSGVNEQFF
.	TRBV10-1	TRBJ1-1	CALGTGSLNTEAFF
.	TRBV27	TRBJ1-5	CAKQTGGVWQPQHF
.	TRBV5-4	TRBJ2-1	CASSAGQGTYNERFF
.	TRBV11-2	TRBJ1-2	CASSIQGAGGYTF
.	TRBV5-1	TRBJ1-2	CASSLAYRGGYTF
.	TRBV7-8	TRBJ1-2	CASSWTRDRGRYGYTF
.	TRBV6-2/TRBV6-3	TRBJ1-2	CASSYSKTGYGYTF
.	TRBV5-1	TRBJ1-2	CASSLSFPVRAVVYGYTF
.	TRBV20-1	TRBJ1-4	CSASRDEKLFF
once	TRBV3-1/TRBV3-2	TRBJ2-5	CASSQPLQLQETQYF
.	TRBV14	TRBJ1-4	CASSQMTGSYEKLFF
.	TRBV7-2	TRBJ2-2	CASSFGTGNTGELFF
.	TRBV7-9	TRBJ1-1	CASSLTGNTEAFF
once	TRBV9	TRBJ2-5	CASSGTGGAETQYF
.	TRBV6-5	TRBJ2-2	CASRKQGANTGELFF
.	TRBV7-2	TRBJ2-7	CASSPTPDRASYEQYF
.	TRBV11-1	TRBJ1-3	CASSVSRGRGNTIYF
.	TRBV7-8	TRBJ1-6	CASSIGRTNSPLHF
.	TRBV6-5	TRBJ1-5	CASRQDRVKHF
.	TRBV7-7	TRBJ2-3	CASSLGASTDTQYF